Below are 25 T cell receptor beta chains sequenced from a single sample in a study of siplizumab effects on memory and regulatory T cells. Clones were sequenced by immunoSEQ multiplex PCR, and TCRdb holds only the in-frame ones, with some missing. The table shows approximately 91,000 clones, with roughly 94% occurring only once. The specimen was CD8+ T cells sorted from blood. These receptors were obtained from a human donor in good health.

The chain carries TRBV10-2 and TRBJ2-5; a possible D gene is TRBD1 (5 bases). The CDR3 totals 14 residues. Germline V gene lookup returns CDR1 WSHSY and CDR2 SAAADI. Trimming took off 3 bases at V and 5 bases at J, with 13 bases between the two ends. CDR3 amino acids: CASSEKGARETQYF. The CDR3, as DNA: TGCGCCAGCAGTGAAAAAGGGGCTAGGGAGACCCAGTACTTC.

The chain links TRBV7-9 to TRBJ2-5, with 10 nucleotides matching TRBD2. Trimming removed 3 bases from V and 5 bases from J; junction bases left unmatched: 3. CDR1 is SEHNR, CDR2 FQNEAQ, per germline (reference sequence). This CDR3 has 14 residues. The CDR3 region is CASSFLAGAETQYF. The CDR3 nucleotides are TGTGCCAGCAGCTTTCTAGCGGGAGCGGAGACCCAGTACTTC.

The chain combines TRBV29-1 with TRBJ2-3; 7 bases are shared with TRBD2. In germline, CDR1 is SQVTM, CDR2 ANQGSEA. V was pared by 4 bases and J by 3 bases, with 4 bases of the junction left unmatched. CDR3 length: 13 residues. CDR3: CSVVAGATDTQYF. Written as DNA, the CDR3 is TGCAGCGTTGTTGCGGGAGCAACAGATACGCAGTATTTT.

V and J are TRBV7-2 and TRBJ2-7; no clear D. The CDR3 extends over 12 amino acids. V lost 5 bases and J lost 5, with 10 bases in between. Germline values: CDR1 SGHTA, CDR2 FQGNSA. In nucleotides, the CDR3 is TGTGCCAGCAGCCCCTCAGATCACGAGCAGTACTTC. Residues: CASSPSDHEQYF.

The CDR3 protein is CASSQGRTEQFF. The CDR3 DNA is TGCGCCAGCAGCCAAGGGCGAACCGAGCAGTTCTTC. This chain uses TRBV4-1 with TRBJ2-1; the D is unclear. From germline, CDR1 is MGHRA and CDR2 YSYEKL. The CDR3 totals 12 residues. The V end was cut by 1 base, the J end by 10 bases, with 8 bases between.

The chain employs TRBV5-4 and TRBJ2-5; 7 nucleotides align to TRBD2. The CDR3 loop spans 15 amino acids. With V trimmed by 6 bases and J by 2 bases, 10 bases remained unmatched. Per the germline V gene, CDR1 is SGHNT and CDR2 is YYREEE (reference sequence). This chain's CDR3 is CASTDGGSYQETQYF. The CDR3 region has the DNA TGTGCCAGCACCGATGGCGGGAGCTATCAAGAGACCCAGTACTTC.

This sequence joins TRBV21-1 and TRBJ2-3. TRBV21-1 is a recognized pseudogene. The CDR3 consists of 13 residues. The CDR3 loop reads CASSKGSTDTQYF. The DNA for the CDR3 is TGTGCCAGCAGCAAAGGAAGCACAGATACGCAGTATTTT.

This sequence joins TRBV9 and TRBJ2-7; 9 bases match TRBD1. Germline V gene sequence: CDR1 SGDLS, CDR2 YYNGEE. This CDR3 spans 15 amino acids. V gave up 3 bases and J gave up 3 bases; unmatched junction bases: 7. The CDR3 region is CASSAGQGGGYEQYF. CDR3 nucleotide sequence: TGTGCCAGCAGCGCGGGACAGGGTGGTGGCTACGAGCAGTACTTC.

The V and J genes are TRBV19 and TRBJ2-5; perhaps TRBD1 as D (5 bases). The V and J ends lost 0 bases and 5 bases respectively, with 13 bases between them. The germline CDR1 and CDR2 sequences are LNHDA and SQIVND (reference sequence). The CDR3 consists of 15 residues. CDR3 amino acids: CASSIDLTVGETQYF. In DNA form, the CDR3 reads TGTGCCAGTAGTATAGATTTGACAGTTGGCGAGACCCAGTACTTC. The whole variable domain, remainder taken from reference TRBV19 and TRBJ2-5, is DGGITQSPKYLFRKEGQNVTLSCEQNLNHDAMYWYRQDPGQGLRLIYYSQIVNDFQKGDIAEGYSVSREKKESFPLTVTSAQKNPTAFYLCASSIDLTVGETQYFGPGTRLLVL.

The gene calls are TRBV4-1 and TRBJ1-1; unclear D gene. This CDR3 contains 15 residues. V shed 1 base and J shed 2 bases, with 11 bases lying between them. Germline loops: CDR1 MGHRA, CDR2 YSYEKL. CDR3 nucleotides: TGCGCCAGCAGCCAAGTTGGGGAGATAAACACTGAAGCTTTCTTT. Its translation is CASSQVGEINTEAFF.

V usage is TRBV5-6 and J usage is TRBJ2-7, with a possible D match to TRBD2 (6 bases). The CDR3 is 12 amino acids. V shed 2 bases and J shed 4 bases, with 7 bases lying between them. From germline, CDR1 is SGHDT and CDR2 YYEEEE. CDR3 loop: CASSFSGYEQYF. In DNA, the CDR3 is TGTGCCAGCAGCTTTAGCGGTTACGAGCAGTACTTC.

The rearrangement uses TRBV4-1 and TRBJ2-7, with 7 nucleotides matching TRBD1. The germline V gene has CDR1 MGHRA and CDR2 YSYEKL. The V gene end was trimmed by 3 bases and the J gene end by 1 base; junction bases not matched to a gene: 6. CDR3 length: 15 amino acids. CDR3 sequence (DNA): TGCGCCAGCAGCCAGCCGGGACAGACTTCCTACGAGCAGTACTTC. This codes for CASSQPGQTSYEQYF.

The chain joins TRBV2 to TRBJ2-7, with 9 bases fitting TRBD1. The CDR3 is 16 amino acids. Germline trimming cut 0 bases from V and 4 bases from J; bases unmatched to any gene: 7. Per germline, CDR1 SNHLY and CDR2 FYNNEI. CDR3 nucleotide sequence: TGTGCCAGCAGTGAAGCATGGACAGGGGCCTTATACGAGCAGTACTTC. As protein: CASSEAWTGALYEQYF.

The V call is TRBV11-3, the J call TRBJ2-2; 7 bases map to TRBD1. Germline V gene sequence: CDR1 SGHNT, CDR2 YENEEA. The CDR3 has 15 amino acids. The V gene end was trimmed by 2 bases and the J gene end by 3 bases; junction bases not matched to a gene: 3. CDR3: CASSLYTGDTGELFF. DNA of the CDR3: TGTGCCAGCAGCTTATACACAGGGGACACCGGGGAGCTGTTTTTT.

The chain joins TRBV4-1 to TRBJ2-5; D not resolved. Germline V lookup: CDR1 MGHRA, CDR2 YSYEKL. Between the trimmed V and J ends, which lost 0 bases and 5 bases, there was a span of 13 bases. The CDR3 sequence is 15 residues long. Here the CDR3 reads CASSQETLGLETQYF. The CDR3 coding sequence is TGCGCCAGCAGCCAAGAAACTTTGGGCTTGGAGACCCAGTACTTC.

DNA of the CDR3: TGCGCCAGCAGCCAATCCTCCGGGACTAGCGGGACCAATGAGCAGTTCTTC. Its protein is CASSQSSGTSGTNEQFF. The chain uses TRBV4-1 and TRBJ2-1; 13 positions match TRBD2. In germline, CDR1 is MGHRA, CDR2 YSYEKL. The ends lost 2 bases at V and 6 bases at J; junction bases unmatched: 7. The CDR3 consists of 17 residues.

This clone is medium-sized within its sample. In the same sample, other DNA sequences code for this CDR3. The V call is TRBV5-1, the J call TRBJ2-2, with D perhaps assigned TRBD1 or TRBD2 (5 bases each). Deletions cut 2 bases from V and 8 bases from J, with 13 bases between. The CDR3 is 14 amino acids. Germline V gives CDR1 SGHRS, CDR2 YFSETQ. The CDR3 DNA sequence: TGCGCCAGCAGCTTTGGGGGTGCTTCGGGGGAGCTGTTTTTT. Its protein product is CASSFGGASGELFF.

The chain has TRBV13 and TRBJ1-1; 12 bases fit TRBD1. The CDR3 consists of 17 residues. V dropped 7 bases and J dropped 3; count of bases not matched to a gene: 12. Germline V gene lookup returns CDR1 PRHDT and CDR2 FYEKMQ (reference sequence). The CDR3 loop is CASTPFGTGGVYTEAFF. The CDR3 DNA sequence: TGTGCCAGCACCCCATTCGGGACAGGGGGCGTTTACACTGAAGCTTTCTTT.

The chain couples TRBV19 to TRBJ1-5; D ambiguous. CDR1 and CDR2 (germline): LNHDA, SQIVND (reference sequence). The CDR3 covers 15 residues. V was cut by 5 bases and J by 2 bases, with 13 bases left in between. The CDR3: CASSPLGYGNQPQHF. The CDR3 coding sequence is TGTGCCAGTAGTCCCCTAGGGTATGGCAATCAGCCCCAGCATTTT.

V is TRBV11-2 and J is TRBJ2-7, with TRBD2 matching over 10 bases. CDR1 SGHAT and CDR2 FQNNGV come from the germline V gene. V lost 2 bases to trimming and J lost 3 bases; unmatched junction nucleotides: 4. CDR3 size: 15 residues. The CDR3 DNA sequence: TGTGCCAGCAGCTTAATGCTAGCGGGGGACTACGAGCAGTACTTC. It is translated as CASSLMLAGDYEQYF.

The rearrangement links TRBV25-1 to TRBJ2-3; 8 nucleotides agree with TRBD1. V lost 5 bases and J lost 8; bases outside the gene matches: 6. The germline V gene encodes CDR1 MGHDK and CDR2 SYGVNS. This CDR3 region has 13 residues. The CDR3 DNA sequence: TGTGCCAGCAGTTTAGACAGGGGCGGTACGCAGTATTTT. It is translated as CASSLDRGGTQYF.

The chain has TRBV4-1 and TRBJ1-1, with D possibly being TRBD1 (5 bases). Germline V gene lookup returns CDR1 MGHRA and CDR2 YSYEKL. V was clipped by 8 bases and J by 5 bases, with 15 bases between them. The CDR3 runs 13 residues. The CDR3 nucleotides read TGCGCCAGCGGGGGACTGGGAAGGACTGAAGCTTTCTTT. Its protein product is CASGGLGRTEAFF.

CDR3 DNA: TGTGCCAGCAGTGAAATAGGACAGGGCACCGAGCAGTACTTC. Translation: CASSEIGQGTEQYF. The V call is TRBV2, the J call TRBJ2-7, with 8 nucleotides matching TRBD1. The CDR3 runs 14 residues. The V gene's germline CDR1 is SNHLY and CDR2 FYNNEI. J was trimmed by 6 bases and V by 2 bases; bases with no gene match: 6.

The chain has TRBV11-2 and TRBJ2-7, with D possibly TRBD2 on 6 matching bases. Germline V lookup: CDR1 SGHAT, CDR2 FQNNGV. The CDR3 is 16 amino acids. The V gene lost 2 bases and the J gene lost 0 bases, with 14 bases spanning the gap. CDR3 sequence (DNA): TGTGCCAGCAGCTTAACTTTAGCGGAAAGCTCCTACGAGCAGTACTTC. It codes for CASSLTLAESSYEQYF.

The rearrangement uses TRBV19 and TRBJ1-5; 7 bases are a match to TRBD1. The J segment lost 3 bases and the V segment lost 7 bases, leaving 6 bases of the junction unmatched. CDR1 LNHDA and CDR2 SQIVND come from the germline V gene (reference sequence). CDR3 length equals 14 residues. The CDR3 here is CASIGTATNQPQHF. The DNA of the CDR3 is TGTGCCAGTATTGGGACAGCCACCAATCAGCCCCAGCATTTT. Full variable domain (outside the CDR3, taken from reference TRBV19 and TRBJ1-5): DGGITQSPKYLFRKEGQNVTLSCEQNLNHDAMYWYRQDPGQGLRLIYYSQIVNDFQKGDIAEGYSVSREKKESFPLTVTSAQKNPTAFYLCASIGTATNQPQHFGDGTRLSIL.